This entry lists 7 T cell receptor beta chains sequenced from one sample in a study of neurological immune-mediated disorders. From the 5' RACE reads, TCRdb called clonotypes with MiXCR, one entry per CDR3 protein. The sample records about 59,000 distinct CDR3 sequences, under 4.5% being singletons. What was sequenced was PBMCs. Source of these receptors: a woman younger than 45 with multiple sclerosis.

CDR3 in DNA: TGCGCCAGCAGCTTGGGCAGTGCTGGGACAGGGGGACGGTTGGTGGAAGCTTTCTTT. Translation: CASSLGSAGTGGRLVEAFF. The chain links TRBV5-1 to TRBJ1-1; 11 bases match TRBD1. The J segment lost 8 bases and the V segment lost 0 bases, leaving 18 bases of the junction unmatched. The CDR3 sequence is 19 residues long. Germline V gives CDR1 SGHRS, CDR2 YFSETQ. The whole variable domain, remainder taken from reference TRBV5-1 and TRBJ1-1, is KAGVTQTPRYLIKTRGQQVTLSCSPISGHRSVSWYQQTPGQGLQFLFEYFSETQRNKGNFPGRFSGRQFSNSRSEMNVSTLELGDSALYLCASSLGSAGTGGRLVEAFFGQGTRLTVV.

This clonotype appeared a few times. The chain links TRBV11-2 to TRBJ2-3; D tentatively fits TRBD1 or TRBD2 (5 bases each). The V end lost 3 bases, the J end lost 2 bases, and 15 bases lay between the germline ends. The V gene's germline CDR1 is SGHAT and CDR2 FQNNGV. This CDR3 comprises 16 residues. CDR3 coding DNA: TGTGCCAGCAGCTTGGGGGTTCGGGTCGTCACAGATACGCAGTATTTT. This codes for CASSLGVRVVTDTQYF.

This clonotype has more than one count but fewer than ten. The chain carries TRBV29-1 and TRBJ2-1; 8 positions agree with TRBD1. The CDR3 runs 12 residues. V shed 7 bases, J shed 5 bases, and the junction held 4 bases outside the gene matches. The germline gives CDR1 SQVTM, CDR2 ANQGSEA. The CDR3, as DNA: TGCAGCGGTCAGGGGGCGGACAATGAGCAGTTCTTC. Translating gives CSGQGADNEQFF.

This clonotype occurred many times. The CDR3 sequence: CATETQTGQSYEQYF. In DNA, the CDR3 is TGTGCCACCGAAACCCAGACGGGACAGTCATACGAGCAGTACTTC. This chain joins TRBV24-1 and TRBJ2-7; 7 bases align to TRBD1. V gave up 9 bases and J gave up 4 bases; unmatched junction bases: 14. This CDR3 region has 15 residues. Germline CDR1 KGHDR, CDR2 SFDVKD.

In its sample, this clonotype was seen many times. This chain links TRBV5-1 with TRBJ2-5; the D gene is possibly TRBD2 (6 bases). Germline loops: CDR1 SGHRS, CDR2 YFSETQ. V dropped 0 bases and J dropped 9 bases, with 6 bases sitting between them. The CDR3 has 11 residues. The CDR3 spells CASSLERAQYF. In nucleotides, the CDR3 is TGCGCCAGCAGCTTGGAGCGGGCCCAGTACTTC.

There are many counts of this clonotype. This chain connects TRBV11-3 to TRBJ2-2; D gene ambiguous. The CDR3 spans 15 residues. Germline assignment: CDR1 SGHNT and CDR2 YENEEA. The germline V and J ends were trimmed by 0 bases and 3 bases, with 8 bases remaining between them. The CDR3 DNA follows: TGTGCCAGCAGCTTAGACCCCACTGACACCGGGGAGCTGTTTTTT. Its protein is CASSLDPTDTGELFF. Combining the CDR3 with reference TRBV11-3 and TRBJ2-2 gives the whole variable domain EAGVVQSPRYKIIEKKQPVAFWCNPISGHNTLYWYLQNLGQGPELLIRYENEEAVDDSQLPKDRFSAERLKGVDSTLKIQPAELGDSAVYLCASSLDPTDTGELFFGEGSRLTVL.

This clonotype has more than one count but fewer than ten. V and J are TRBV11-2 and TRBJ1-3, with D possibly matching TRBD1 (5 bases). The CDR3 covers 16 residues. In germline, CDR1 is SGHAT, CDR2 FQNNGV. V lost 2 bases and J lost 1, with 12 bases in between. The CDR3, as DNA: TGTGCCAGCAGCTTAAGTCAGGGTAGATCTGGAAACACCATATATTTT. It specifies CASSLSQGRSGNTIYF. The whole variable domain, remainder taken from reference TRBV11-2 and TRBJ1-3, is EAGVAQSPRYKIIEKRQSVAFWCNPISGHATLYWYQQILGQGPKLLIQFQNNGVVDDSQLPKDRFSAERLKGVDSTLKIQPAKLEDSAVYLCASSLSQGRSGNTIYFGEGSWLTVV.